This entry is about one T cell receptor (beta chain). Antigen specificity is unknown. Only in-frame clones appear in the TCRdb table, and some are missing; sequencing was by immunoSEQ multiplex PCR. The profile shows under 250,000 clones, roughly 83% of them singletons. V was cut by 2 bases and J by 0 bases, with 10 bases left in between. CDR1 and CDR2 (germline): SNHLY, FYNNEI. The length of the CDR3 is 16 residues. The data derive from a study of cytomegalovirus exposure and HLA in healthy donors. General study points: Subsequent analysis found a tendency for first-cohort TCR clusters to co-occur within the 100 to 150 validation repertoires.

This receptor was obtained from a young woman in good health and CMV-seronegative. The rearrangement links TRBV2 to TRBJ1-4; no reliable D call. The sequencing sample was made of PBMCs. CDR3 amino acids: CASSELVPSTNEKLFF. Here the CDR3 DNA reads TGTGCCAGCAGTGAACTGGTGCCCTCAACTAATGAAAAACTGTTTTTT.